This T cell receptor (beta chain) was sequenced for a study of blood T cell repertoires in COVID-19. Study-level information: The United States, Italy and Spain were the sources of the acute and convalescent COVID-19 samples.

Sequenced by immunoSEQ multiplex PCR; TCRdb stores in-frame clones only, minus some. The table records over 45,000 clones, about three quarters of them present only once. The CDR3 length is 15 residues. The germline V gene encodes CDR1 SGDLS and CDR2 YYNGEE. Trimming left V 1 base short and J 2 bases short, with 12 bases between. The sequenced sample consisted of peripheral blood. The V call is TRBV9, the J call TRBJ1-2; weak D call: TRBD1 (5 bases). The TCR comes from a man in his fifties with active or convalescent COVID-19. CDR3 coding DNA: TGTGCCAGCAGCGTATCCTACAGGCAGAACTATGGCTACACCTTC. Translating it yields CASSVSYRQNYGYTF. Drawing the rest from reference TRBV9 and TRBJ1-2, the complete variable domain is DSGVTQTPKHLITATGQRVTLRCSPRSGDLSVYWYQQSLDQGLQFLIQYYNGEERAKGNILERFSAQQFPDLHSELNLSSLELGDSALYFCASSVSYRQNYGYTFGSGTRLTVV.